The rows below give T cell receptor beta chains drawn from one sample of a study of response to subunit inactivated influenza vaccine. TCRdb reprocessed the RT-PCR reads with MiXCR, giving one entry per CDR3 protein. The data show around 480,000 distinct CDR3 sequences, approximately 11% seen once. The sequenced sample was PBMCs from blood, obtained 40 to 50 days after vaccination. All receptors come from a man aged 50 to 60 who received an inactivated influenza vaccine. CDR3s include the opening cysteine and the closing phenylalanine or tryptophan. A D gene is named only where the DNA matches it firmly. Rows may omit the clone size; those that give it use once, few, many or a size class.

size	V	J	D	CDR3	DNA
many	TRBV29-1	TRBJ2-1	TRBD2	CSVEPRRLAGGYNEQFF	TGCAGCGTTGAACCACGTCGCTTAGCGGGGGGTTACAATGAGCAGTTCTTC
NA	TRBV11-2	TRBJ2-7	NA	CASSLDGRGGYPYEQYF	TGTGCCAGCAGCTTAGATGGGCGGGGAGGATACCCCTACGAGCAGTACTTC
few	TRBV5-1	TRBJ2-1	TRBD2	CASSGSGRGLAVHNEQFF	TGCGCCAGCAGCGGATCGGGGAGGGGACTAGCGGTTCACAATGAGCAGTTCTTC
NA	TRBV30	TRBJ1-2	NA	CAWSMPQGRYTF	TGTGCCTGGAGTATGCCTCAGGGGCGCTACACCTTC
NA	TRBV7-9	TRBJ2-2	TRBD1	CASSLGTVNTGELFF	TGTGCCAGCAGCTTGGGGACAGTAAACACCGGGGAGCTGTTTTTT
few	TRBV20-1	TRBJ2-4	NA	CSASGLAKNIQYF	TGCAGTGCTAGTGGGCTAGCCAAAAACATTCAGTACTTC
NA	TRBV7-9	TRBJ2-6	TRBD2	CASIGLAGDSGANVLTF	TGTGCCAGCATAGGACTAGCGGGAGATTCTGGGGCCAACGTCCTGACTTTC
NA	TRBV28	TRBJ2-2	NA	CASSLAPAGTWSTGELFF	TGTGCCAGCAGTTTAGCTCCCGCCGGGACATGGAGCACCGGGGAGCTGTTTTTT
NA	TRBV3-1	TRBJ2-1	NA	CASSQARGLPAGNEQFF	TGTGCCAGCAGCCAAGCGCGGGGACTCCCCGCCGGCAATGAGCAGTTCTTC
NA	TRBV4-1	TRBJ2-2	TRBD1	CASTLGQGVLGNTGELFF	TGCGCCAGTACGCTAGGCCAGGGGGTTTTGGGGAACACCGGGGAGCTGTTTTTT
NA	TRBV30	TRBJ2-2	NA	CAWSLQAFYTGELFF	TGTGCCTGGAGTCTACAGGCCTTTTATACCGGGGAGCTGTTTTTT
many	TRBV24-1	TRBJ1-4	NA	CATSDSTVNEKLFF	TGTGCCACCAGTGATTCGACAGTTAATGAAAAACTGTTTTTC
NA	TRBV20-1	TRBJ2-7	TRBD2	CSANGRATYEQYF	TGCAGTGCTAACGGGAGGGCCACCTACGAGCAGTACTTC
few	TRBV7-9	TRBJ2-1	NA	CASSSKGRRRADEQFF	TGTGCCAGCAGCTCCAAGGGACGACGGCGCGCCGATGAGCAGTTCTTC
many	TRBV20-1	TRBJ2-7	NA	CSARKGQFFSYEQYF	TGCAGTGCTAGAAAGGGACAATTCTTCTCCTACGAGCAGTACTTC
few	TRBV7-2	TRBJ2-7	TRBD2	CASSSGTSGRWYEQYF	TGTGCCAGCAGCTCCGGGACTAGCGGGAGGTGGTACGAGCAGTACTTC
NA	TRBV20-1	TRBJ2-7	TRBD1	CSPGQGPEQYF	TGCAGCCCGGGACAGGGACCTGAGCAGTACTTC
few	TRBV5-1	TRBJ2-2	NA	CASSPQGQLLSTGELFF	TGCGCCAGCAGCCCACAAGGACAGCTGCTATCCACCGGGGAGCTGTTTTTT
NA	TRBV15	TRBJ2-3	NA	CATDGVRGAPDTQYF	TGTGCCACTGATGGCGTAAGGGGGGCCCCAGATACGCAGTATTTT
many	TRBV24-1	TRBJ2-1	TRBD2	CATSANRLAGGRSYNEQFF	TGTGCCACCAGCGCAAACAGACTAGCGGGAGGGCGGTCCTACAATGAGCAGTTCTTC
few	TRBV5-1	TRBJ2-7	NA	CARLSGRFYEQYF	TGCGCCAGGTTGTCAGGGAGATTCTACGAGCAGTACTTC
many	TRBV7-2	TRBJ2-1	NA	CASTPGIGDNEQFF	TGTGCCAGCACCCCGGGAATCGGAGACAATGAGCAGTTCTTC
NA	TRBV6-1	TRBJ1-2	TRBD1	CASSPLPGQGVYGYTF	TGTGCCAGCAGTCCACTACCTGGACAGGGGGTGTATGGCTACACCTTC
NA	TRBV12-3/TRBV12-4	TRBJ2-1	NA	CASSFDRRNEQFF	TGTGCCAGCAGTTTCGATCGTCGCAATGAGCAGTTCTTC
NA	TRBV18	TRBJ2-7	NA	CASSPTAGSNEQYF	TGTGCCAGCTCACCTACAGCCGGGTCAAACGAGCAGTACTTC
NA	TRBV19	TRBJ1-4	TRBD1	CASSSTGVFEKLFF	TGTGCCAGTAGTTCGACAGGGGTTTTCGAAAAACTGTTTTTT
NA	TRBV11-3	TRBJ2-2	TRBD2	CASSPGLADGTGELFF	TGTGCCAGCAGCCCCGGACTAGCGGACGGCACCGGGGAGCTGTTTTTT
NA	TRBV5-6	TRBJ1-5	NA	CASSLLGPGNQPQHF	TGTGCCAGCAGCTTGTTGGGTCCCGGCAATCAGCCCCAGCATTTT
NA	TRBV28	TRBJ2-5	NA	CASNSGSVVQETQYF	TGTGCCAGCAATTCCGGGTCGGTTGTACAAGAGACCCAGTACTTC
many	TRBV20-1	TRBJ2-5	NA	CSTRVWGRETQYF	TGCAGTACTCGGGTTTGGGGACGGGAGACCCAGTACTTC
NA	TRBV28	TRBJ2-2	TRBD2	CASSRLAGGNTGELFF	TGTGCCAGCAGTCGACTAGCGGGAGGCAACACCGGGGAGCTGTTTTTT
few	TRBV9	TRBJ2-7	TRBD1	CASSPWDRGRYEQYF	TGTGCCAGCAGCCCGTGGGACAGGGGGCGGTACGAGCAGTACTTC